This T cell receptor (beta chain) derives from a study of cytomegalovirus exposure and HLA in healthy donors. Amplification used 60 Vbeta primers and 13 Jbeta primers. Profiled with immunoSEQ multiplex PCR; TCRdb holds only in-frame clones, not every one. The table for this sample gives 80,000 or so clones. Ends included, the CDR3 has 9 residues. Germline values: CDR1 WNHNN, CDR2 SYGVQD (reference sequence). About this clone itself: The missing conserved phenylalanine or tryptophan at the end of this CDR3 makes a read error likely. The DNA is omitted, as the CDR3 cannot be located on it reliably, and the CDR3 follows TCRdb's listing.

This chain connects TRBV10-1 to TRBJ2-7; TRBD1, the D gene given by the table, was not confirmed from the DNA. Sequencing was done on a sample of PBMCs. This clonotype was obtained from a man aged 50-60 years in good health and CMV-seropositive. CDR3 region: CASTEPQGA.